Described below is a single T cell receptor beta chain sequence and its context. Germline V CDR1 and CDR2: SGHKS, YYEKEE (reference sequence). V trimming: 4 bases; J trimming: 2 bases; junction bases outside the gene matches: 13. The CDR3 has 17 amino acids. This sample is part of a study of blood T cell repertoires in COVID-19. In the study overall: Sites in the United States, Italy and Spain provided acute and convalescent COVID-19 samples.

Authors' analysis steps: From reference gene primer amplification, estimates of nucleated cell counts were derived. Only in-frame clones appear in the TCRdb table, and some are missing; sequencing was by immunoSEQ multiplex PCR. V, J and clone size are those of that table, while D and trimming were read from the DNA. Here the sample spans some 80,000 clones, 90% being singletons. Sequencing was performed on peripheral blood. The genes are TRBV5-5 and TRBJ2-3; 7 bases map to TRBD2. This TCR derives from a human donor in a cohort sampled during active COVID-19. This CDR3 reads CASSRGDLVLPTDTQYF. CDR3 DNA: TGTGCCAGCAGCCGGGGGGATCTAGTGCTTCCCACAGATACGCAGTATTTT. The whole variable domain, filled in from reference TRBV5-5 and TRBJ2-3, reads DAGVTQSPTHLIKTRGQQVTLRCSPISGHKSVSWYQQVLGQGPQFIFQYYEKEERGRGNFPDRFSARQFPNYSSELNVNALLLGDSALYLCASSRGDLVLPTDTQYFGPGTRLTVL.